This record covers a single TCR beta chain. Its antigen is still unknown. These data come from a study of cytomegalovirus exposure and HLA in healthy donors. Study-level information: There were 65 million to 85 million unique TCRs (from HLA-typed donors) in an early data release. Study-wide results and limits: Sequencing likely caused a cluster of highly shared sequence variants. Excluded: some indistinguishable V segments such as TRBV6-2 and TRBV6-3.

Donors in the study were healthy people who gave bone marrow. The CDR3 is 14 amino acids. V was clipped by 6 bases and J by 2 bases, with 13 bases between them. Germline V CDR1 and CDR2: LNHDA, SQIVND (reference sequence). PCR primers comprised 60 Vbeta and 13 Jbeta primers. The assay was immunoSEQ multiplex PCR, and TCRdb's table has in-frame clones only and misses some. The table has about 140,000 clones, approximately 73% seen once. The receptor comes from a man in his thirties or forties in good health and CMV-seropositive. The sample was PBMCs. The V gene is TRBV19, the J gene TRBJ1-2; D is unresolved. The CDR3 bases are TGTGCCAGTAGGGCCTGGTCGGAGAACTATGGCTACACCTTC. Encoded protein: CASRAWSENYGYTF.